Listed below are T cell receptor beta chains from one sample, sequenced in a study of regulatory T cells in long-lasting Graves disease. TCRdb fed the multiplex PCR reads into MiXCR, producing one record per CDR3 protein. The sample contains 200,000 to 250,000 distinct CDR3 sequences, 20% to 25% of which appear only once. The material sequenced was peripheral blood mononuclear cells (PBMCs), taken at new diagnosis, from a patient treated with antithyroid drugs. All receptors come from a female donor with Graves disease. Both conserved end residues are part of each CDR3. D genes are given only for firm matches. A clone size is listed for some rows: how often the clone was seen (once, few, many), or a class if it is expanded.

D: NA; J: TRBJ1-1; V: TRBV6-1; size: many; CDR3: CASSTGTHHTEAFF; DNA: TGTGCCAGCAGTACCGGGACCCACCACACTGAAGCTTTCTTT
D: TRBD1; J: TRBJ1-5; V: TRBV7-2; size: few; CDR3: CASSSWTGKNQPQHF; DNA: TGTGCCAGCAGCTCATGGACAGGAAAGAATCAGCCCCAGCATTTT
D: NA; J: TRBJ1-1; V: TRBV4-3; size: few; CDR3: CASSQQHGHGSTEAFF; DNA: TGCGCCAGCAGCCAACAGCACGGACATGGGAGCACTGAAGCTTTCTTT
D: TRBD1; J: TRBJ1-2; V: TRBV27; size: few; CDR3: CASSNGQGRGYTF; DNA: TGTGCCAGCAGTAACGGACAGGGTAGGGGCTACACCTTC
D: NA; J: TRBJ2-7; V: TRBV7-9; size: NA; CDR3: CASSTLTSRYEQYF; DNA: TGTGCCAGCAGCACTCTAACCTCCAGGTACGAGCAGTACTTC
D: TRBD2; J: TRBJ2-7; V: TRBV18; size: many; CDR3: CASSPGTSGNSYEQYF; DNA: TGTGCCAGCTCACCTGGGACTAGCGGGAATTCCTACGAGCAGTACTTC
D: NA; J: TRBJ1-2; V: TRBV20-1; size: many; CDR3: CSAEAPSRNYGYTF; DNA: TGCAGTGCAGAAGCCCCCAGCAGGAACTATGGCTACACCTTC
D: NA; J: TRBJ2-3; V: TRBV18; size: many; CDR3: CASSPYNDEAADTQYF; DNA: TGTGCCAGCTCACCATACAACGACGAAGCAGCAGATACGCAGTATTTT
D: NA; J: TRBJ2-2; V: TRBV4-3; size: many; CDR3: CASSQDSLAVSTGELFF; DNA: TGCGCCAGCAGCCAAGATAGCCTAGCAGTATCAACCGGGGAGCTGTTTTTT
D: TRBD1; J: TRBJ2-7; V: TRBV27; size: many; CDR3: CATGRTGGTYEQYF; DNA: TGTGCCACCGGGCGGACAGGGGGCACCTACGAGCAGTACTTC
D: TRBD2; J: TRBJ2-7; V: TRBV7-2; size: NA; CDR3: CASSLVGLAGSSYEQYF; DNA: TGTGCCAGCAGCTTAGTGGGGTTAGCGGGGAGCTCCTACGAGCAGTACTTC
D: TRBD1; J: TRBJ1-2; V: TRBV30; size: many; CDR3: CAWSKGQYGYTF; DNA: TGTGCCTGGAGCAAGGGACAGTATGGCTACACCTTC
D: TRBD1; J: TRBJ1-3; V: TRBV20-1; size: many; CDR3: CSATDRTSGNTIYF; DNA: TGCAGTGCTACGGACAGGACCTCTGGAAACACCATATATTTT
D: NA; J: TRBJ1-2; V: TRBV5-1; size: NA; CDR3: CASSLEGAIYLGYTF; DNA: TGCGCCAGCAGCTTGGAAGGGGCGATCTATCTTGGCTACACCTTC
D: NA; J: TRBJ1-1; V: TRBV7-2; size: many; CDR3: CASSQTVNTEAFF; DNA: TGTGCCAGCAGCCAAACAGTGAACACTGAAGCTTTCTTT
D: NA; J: TRBJ2-7; V: TRBV27; size: many; CDR3: CASRQRGGRGATNLYEQYF; DNA: TGTGCCAGCAGGCAACGTGGGGGCAGGGGGGCTACTAACCTCTACGAGCAGTACTTC
D: NA; J: TRBJ2-7; V: TRBV28; size: few; CDR3: CASSEVLSGYEQYF; DNA: TGTGCCAGCAGTGAGGTGTTATCAGGCTACGAGCAGTACTTC
D: TRBD2; J: TRBJ2-1; V: TRBV7-6; size: many; CDR3: CASSPRTSGTYNGQFF; DNA: TGTGCCAGCAGCCCTCGGACTAGCGGGACCTACAATGGGCAGTTCTTC
D: NA; J: TRBJ2-3; V: TRBV6-5; size: few; CDR3: CASSYSPSVDGTDTQYF; DNA: TGTGCCAGCAGTTACTCCCCGTCGGTAGACGGCACAGATACGCAGTATTTT
D: NA; J: TRBJ2-2; V: TRBV20-1; size: few; CDR3: CSAMESGELFF; DNA: TGCAGTGCTATGGAGAGTGGGGAGCTGTTTTTT
D: NA; J: TRBJ1-2; V: TRBV28; size: NA; CDR3: CASSTWGLNYGYTF; DNA: TGTGCCAGCTCAACCTGGGGACTTAACTATGGCTACACCTTC
D: NA; J: TRBJ2-1; V: TRBV7-2; size: few; CDR3: CASSLGGGWYNEQFF; DNA: TGTGCCAGTAGTTTGGGAGGGGGCTGGTACAATGAGCAGTTCTTC
D: NA; J: TRBJ2-7; V: TRBV3-1; size: many; CDR3: CASSHRRSTYEQYF; DNA: TGTGCCAGCAGCCATCGACGGAGTACCTACGAGCAGTACTTC
D: NA; J: TRBJ1-5; V: TRBV19; size: few; CDR3: CASSTPFRQSNQPQHF; DNA: TGTGCCAGTAGTACCCCCTTTAGACAGTCCAATCAGCCCCAGCATTTT
D: NA; J: TRBJ1-6; V: TRBV5-5; size: many; CDR3: CASSFVRDNSPLHF; DNA: TGTGCCAGCAGCTTCGTGCGGGACAATTCACCCCTCCACTTT
D: TRBD2; J: TRBJ2-3; V: TRBV14; size: many; CDR3: CASSQEPGRADTQYF; DNA: TGTGCCAGCAGCCAAGAGCCCGGGAGGGCAGATACGCAGTATTTT
D: TRBD2; J: TRBJ2-1; V: TRBV7-9; size: once; CDR3: CDSSLIAGGNEQFF; DNA: TGTGACAGCAGCTTAATAGCGGGAGGTAATGAGCAGTTCTTC
D: TRBD2; J: TRBJ2-7; V: TRBV5-1; size: many; CDR3: CASRLTSGGSYEQYF; DNA: TGCGCCAGCAGGTTGACTAGCGGGGGTTCCTACGAGCAGTACTTC
D: NA; J: TRBJ1-1; V: TRBV5-1; size: many; CDR3: CASSLAGGFTEAFF; DNA: TGCGCCAGCAGCTTGGCCGGGGGATTTACTGAAGCTTTCTTT
D: TRBD2; J: TRBJ2-1; V: TRBV4-3; size: many; CDR3: CASSLGLAGGPSNEQFF; DNA: TGCGCCAGCAGCCTGGGACTAGCGGGAGGGCCCTCCAATGAGCAGTTCTTC
D: NA; J: TRBJ2-7; V: TRBV7-8; size: many; CDR3: CASSPTGPRSFYEQYF; DNA: TGTGCCAGCAGCCCAACGGGACCCCGGAGTTTTTACGAGCAGTACTTC
D: NA; J: TRBJ1-2; V: TRBV5-1; size: many; CDR3: CASSFGVDGYTF; DNA: TGCGCCAGCAGCTTCGGGGTCGATGGCTACACCTTC
D: TRBD1; J: TRBJ2-5; V: TRBV19; size: few; CDR3: CASSRVTGGQETQYF; DNA: TGTGCCAGTAGTAGGGTGACAGGGGGCCAAGAGACCCAGTACTTC
D: TRBD2; J: TRBJ2-3; V: TRBV4-2; size: few; CDR3: CASSQQDRGAGRKADTQYF; DNA: TGTGCCAGCAGCCAGCAAGATCGTGGAGCGGGGAGGAAGGCAGATACGCAGTATTTT
D: NA; J: TRBJ2-5; V: TRBV11-2; size: many; CDR3: CASSLIQETQYF; DNA: TGTGCCAGCAGCTTAATTCAAGAGACCCAGTACTTC
D: NA; J: TRBJ2-4; V: TRBV28; size: many; CDR3: CASSRMDSLAKNIQYF; DNA: TGTGCCAGCAGTCGTATGGACAGCCTAGCCAAAAACATTCAGTACTTC
D: NA; J: TRBJ2-3; V: TRBV20-1; size: many; CDR3: CSARVTGRADTQYF; DNA: TGCAGTGCTAGAGTCACGGGTAGAGCAGATACGCAGTATTTT
D: NA; J: TRBJ2-6; V: TRBV7-8; size: many; CDR3: CASSFGGSGANVLTF; DNA: TGTGCCAGCAGTTTTGGGGGCTCTGGGGCCAACGTCCTGACTTTC
D: NA; J: TRBJ2-7; V: TRBV12-3/TRBV12-4; size: NA; CDR3: CASSLVQVPSEQYF; DNA: TGTGCCAGCAGTTTAGTCCAGGTCCCATCCGAGCAGTACTTC
D: NA; J: TRBJ1-4; V: TRBV6-1; size: NA; CDR3: CASSDPQEKLFF; DNA: TGTGCCAGCAGTGACCCTCAGGAAAAACTGTTTTTT
D: TRBD2; J: TRBJ2-2; V: TRBV28; size: NA; CDR3: CASLLAGAGELFF; DNA: TGTGCCAGCCTCCTAGCGGGGGCCGGGGAGCTGTTTTTT
D: NA; J: TRBJ1-2; V: TRBV11-2; size: many; CDR3: CASSLSPASYTF; DNA: TGTGCCAGCAGCTTAAGCCCCGCCAGCTACACCTTC
D: TRBD1; J: TRBJ1-1; V: TRBV29-1; size: many; CDR3: CSVRQGDTEAFF; DNA: TGCAGCGTGCGACAGGGGGACACTGAAGCTTTCTTT
D: TRBD1; J: TRBJ2-1; V: TRBV12-3/TRBV12-4; size: many; CDR3: CASSLWGRDSSYNEQFF; DNA: TGTGCCAGCAGTTTATGGGGCCGGGACAGCTCCTACAATGAGCAGTTCTTC
D: NA; J: TRBJ2-3; V: TRBV6-1; size: few; CDR3: CASLIGGRADTQYF; DNA: TGTGCCAGCCTGATTGGGGGCAGGGCAGATACGCAGTATTTT
D: TRBD2; J: TRBJ2-7; V: TRBV7-9; size: many; CDR3: CASMRLAGDEQYF; DNA: TGTGCCAGCATGAGACTAGCGGGAGACGAGCAGTACTTC
D: NA; J: TRBJ1-6; V: TRBV5-6; size: NA; CDR3: CASSFRWGWLSPLHF; DNA: TGTGCCAGCAGCTTCCGGTGGGGGTGGTTATCACCCCTCCACTTT
D: NA; J: TRBJ2-7; V: TRBV6-1; size: many; CDR3: CASTKGGDFNEQYF; DNA: TGTGCCAGCACTAAGGGGGGGGATTTTAACGAGCAGTACTTC